This T cell receptor beta chain comes out of a study of blood T cell repertoires in COVID-19. Study-level background: Acute-phase and convalescent COVID-19 samples originated in the United States, Italy and Spain. T cells, B-cell-depleted T cells, or PBMCs supplied cDNA or gDNA.

Those enrolled in Seattle joined during active infection and were followed longitudinally afterward. V lost 6 bases and J lost 5, with 6 bases in between. Germline CDR1 MRHNA, CDR2 SNTAGT. This CDR3 is 11 amino acids long. How the authors handled the data: Scientists estimated how many nucleated cells there were by amplifying reference gene primers. Some clones are missing from TCRdb's copy, which holds only in-frame ones; the method was immunoSEQ multiplex PCR. V, J and clone size were drawn from that table, and D and trimming were deduced from the DNA. Of 220,000 or so clones listed, more than 75% are singletons.

This TCR was recovered from an elderly woman with COVID-19, enrolled during active disease. Sequenced sample: peripheral blood. The chain links TRBV6-4 to TRBJ2-3; D is perhaps TRBD1 (6 bases). CDR3 in DNA: TGTGCCAGCAGACAGGGAGATACGCAGTATTTT. It yields the protein CASRQGDTQYF.